This T cell receptor beta chain was sequenced during a study of blood T cell repertoires in COVID-19 (dated by TCRdb to about 2020). Background on the whole study: Samples covering the acute and convalescent phases of COVID-19 were provided by collaborators in the United States, Italy and Spain. The prospective study material was composed of cDNA or gDNA derived from T cells, B-cell-depleted T cells, or PBMCs. Subjects who had been exposed to COVID-19, were actively infected with it, or had recovered from it provided the deeply sampled blood TCRbeta repertoires that made up the dataset. The repertoires were made available in a free public database intended to serve as a resource for research on the immune response to SARS-CoV-2. Samples were obtained from the ongoing ImmuneRACE study (first 160 participants) and from 1,200 or so subjects provided by 6 global collaborators. Sample metadata almost always included a de-identified subject ID, COVID-19 status, age in years and sex. Where available, HLA class I and class II types were obtained from metadata supplied by the sample provider rather than from assay-based typing.

The immunoSEQ Assay, a bias-controlled multiplex PCR, was used to amplify TCRbeta CDR3 regions from genomic DNA. Per the source publication's procedure: The number of nucleated cells in each sample was estimated from the amplification of reference gene primers within the assay. Sequence reads were collapsed and filtered to measure the absolute abundance of every unique TCRbeta CDR3 rearrangement. For each sample, productive Simpson clonality was calculated as the square root of Simpson's diversity index across productive rearrangements. Imported from immuneACCESS, the table was reduced by TCRdb to in-frame sequences with V and J called. These copies leave out some clones; in studies compared against another copy, an unresolved V gene accounts for under half, and the cause of the remainder is not known. V, J and clone size are those of that table, while D and trimming were read from the DNA. This sample lists nearly 95,000 clones; about 80% were detected once. The ten largest clonotypes hold under 20% of the sample.

V is pruned by 5 bases and J by 7 bases, leaving 7 bases of the junction without a gene match. From cysteine to phenylalanine, the CDR3 is 16 amino acids long. The DNA shown is the 48-base CDR3, in frame from base 1. CDR1 is given as SGHTA and CDR2 as FQGTGA, both from the germline V gene. Regarding this clone: The target of this receptor is not known. No clone much larger than this one lies a single base away; base qualities are absent.

Whole blood was collected in K2EDTA tubes by collaborating institutions according to the institutions' own protocols. For TCRbeta analysis, collaborators shipped samples as frozen whole blood, isolated PBMCs, or DNA extracted from either of those sample types. Summary of the overall study and its limitations: Clinical and demographic metadata were provided uncurated, with the amount varying by source and participant.

Sequenced sample: peripheral blood. The sequence was obtained from a human donor in a cohort sampled during active COVID-19. The sequence links TRBV7-3 to TRBJ2-2; 13 bases in between match TRBD2. The CDR3 here reads CASSPTSGRGGGELFF. The sequenced DNA: TGTGCCAGCAGCCCAACTAGCGGGAGGGGCGGCGGGGAGCTGTTTTTT.